This record concerns one T cell receptor (beta chain) sequence. The sample carries other DNA sequences with the same CDR3. The data are from a study of blood T cell repertoires in COVID-19. Study details: Samples taken during acute and convalescent COVID-19 were collected in the United States, Italy and Spain. From T cells, B-cell-depleted T cells, or PBMCs came the material, which was cDNA or gDNA.

CDR1 is SQVTM, CDR2 ANQGSEA, per germline. V was cut by 6 bases and J by 0 bases, with 11 bases left in between. The CDR3 runs 13 residues. As originally analysed: Cell counts per sample came from amplifying reference gene primers. The table came from immunoSEQ multiplex PCR; TCRdb's copy has only in-frame clones and leaves some out. V, J and clone size are those of that table, while D and trimming were read from the DNA. The table records around 290,000 clones, around nine tenths of them present only once. This chain connects TRBV29-1 to TRBJ1-1, with a possible D match to TRBD1 (6 bases). The sequencing sample was made of peripheral blood. The sequence was collected from a man aged 40-50 years with acute or convalescent COVID-19. The CDR3 here is CSVAGTLNTEAFF. DNA of the CDR3: TGCAGCGTCGCCGGGACACTGAACACTGAAGCTTTCTTT.